This T cell receptor beta chain is from a study of regulatory T cells in long-lasting Graves disease. Study observations and caveats: Persistent Graves' patients showed less TCR diversity than newly diagnosed patients showed.

With iRepertoire HTBI primers and Arm-PCR of CDR3 regions, TCR beta libraries were built. TCRdb passed the multiplex PCR reads through MiXCR, listing each CDR3 protein once. The sample yields hundreds of thousands of distinct CDR3 sequences, about 15% seen once. Time point defined: newly diagnosed GD, antithyroid drugs for less than 3 months. Following extraction of RNA from PBMCs, that RNA was used to make the TCR library. A note on this clonotype: What it binds is not known.

The CDR3 totals 14 residues. Germline V gene sequence: CDR1 SGDLS, CDR2 YYNGEE. Trimming stripped 0 bases from V and 8 bases from J, with 14 bases between. In addition, the sample was reused for a study of T cells in Graves' hyperthyroidism and ophthalmopathy.

Source: peripheral blood mononuclear cells (PBMCs), taken at new diagnosis, from a patient treated with antithyroid drugs. This clonotype was obtained from a woman aged 40 to 50 with Graves disease. The rearrangement joins TRBV9 to TRBJ1-2; no clear D. The CDR3 DNA sequence: TGTGCCAGCAGCGTAGAGAACTCCGGGGTCGGCTACACCTTC. This codes for CASSVENSGVGYTF.